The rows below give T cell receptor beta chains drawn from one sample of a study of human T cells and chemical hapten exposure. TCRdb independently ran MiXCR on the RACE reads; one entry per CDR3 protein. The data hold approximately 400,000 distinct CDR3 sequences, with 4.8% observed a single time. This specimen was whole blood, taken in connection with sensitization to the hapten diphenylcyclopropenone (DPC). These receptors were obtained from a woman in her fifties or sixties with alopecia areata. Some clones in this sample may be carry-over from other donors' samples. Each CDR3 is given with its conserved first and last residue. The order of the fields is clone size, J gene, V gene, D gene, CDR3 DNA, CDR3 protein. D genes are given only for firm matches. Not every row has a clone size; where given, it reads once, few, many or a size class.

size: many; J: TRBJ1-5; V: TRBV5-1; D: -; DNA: TGCGCCAGCAGCTTGGCCAAGGGGGGTCAGCCCCAGCATTTT; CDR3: CASSLAKGGQPQHF
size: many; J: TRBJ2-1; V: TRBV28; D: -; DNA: TGTGCCAGCAGTCCCAGTGGAGGGGGATACAATGAGCAGTTCTTC; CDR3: CASSPSGGGYNEQFF
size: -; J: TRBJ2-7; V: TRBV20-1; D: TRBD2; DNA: TGCAGTGCCCCTAGCGGTTACGAGCAGTACTTC; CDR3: CSAPSGYEQYF
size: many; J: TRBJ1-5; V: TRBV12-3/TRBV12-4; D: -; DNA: TGTGCCAGCAGGGGGTTACAGAGCAATCAGCCCCAGCATTTT; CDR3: CASRGLQSNQPQHF
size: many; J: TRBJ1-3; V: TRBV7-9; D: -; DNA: TGTGCCAGCAGCTTTAGAACGGGGGCCCACTCTGGAAACACCATATATTTT; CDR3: CASSFRTGAHSGNTIYF
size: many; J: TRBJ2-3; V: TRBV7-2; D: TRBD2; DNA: TGTGCCAGCAGCTACCCTATCCTGACTAGCGGGGGGTCCGTGGGCACAGATACGCAGTATTTT; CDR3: CASSYPILTSGGSVGTDTQYF
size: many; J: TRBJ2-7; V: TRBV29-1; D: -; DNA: TGCAGCGTTTCACGGGGGCCGAGGGGGGAGCAGTACTTC; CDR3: CSVSRGPRGEQYF
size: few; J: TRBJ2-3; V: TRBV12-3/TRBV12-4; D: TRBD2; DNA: TGTGCCAGCAGGACGAGACTAGCCCGCGGGGATACGCAGTATTTT; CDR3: CASRTRLARGDTQYF
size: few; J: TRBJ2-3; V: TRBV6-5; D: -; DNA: TGTGCCAGCACCCGATGGGGTAGCACAGATACGCAGTATTTT; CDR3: CASTRWGSTDTQYF
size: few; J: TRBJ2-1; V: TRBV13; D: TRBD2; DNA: TGTGCCAGCAGCCGCGGACTAGCGGGAGCAATCGGGGACAATGAGCAGTTCTTC; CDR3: CASSRGLAGAIGDNEQFF